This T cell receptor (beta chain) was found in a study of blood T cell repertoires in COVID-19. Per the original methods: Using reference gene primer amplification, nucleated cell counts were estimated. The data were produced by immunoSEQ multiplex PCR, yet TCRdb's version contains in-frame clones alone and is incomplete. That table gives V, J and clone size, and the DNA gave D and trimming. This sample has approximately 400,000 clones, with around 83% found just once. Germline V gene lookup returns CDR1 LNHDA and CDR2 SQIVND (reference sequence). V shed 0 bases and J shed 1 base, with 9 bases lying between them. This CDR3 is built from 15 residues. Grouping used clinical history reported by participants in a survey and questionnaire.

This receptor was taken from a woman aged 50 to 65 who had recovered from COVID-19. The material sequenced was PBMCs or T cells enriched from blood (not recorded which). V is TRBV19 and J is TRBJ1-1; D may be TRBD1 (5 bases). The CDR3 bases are TGTGCCAGTAGTATAGAGAGGACAAGGAACACTGAAGCTTTCTTT. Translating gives CASSIERTRNTEAFF.